Here is one TCR beta chain with its context. This CDR3 spans 15 amino acids. Germline lookup yields CDR1 SGHRS and CDR2 YFSETQ. V lost 0 bases and J lost 0, with 4 bases in between. The data stem from a study of CD8 T cells in ankylosing spondylitis. A single record per CDR3 protein comes from TCRdb applying MiXCR to the 5' RACE reads. Seen here are some 120,000 distinct CDR3 sequences, roughly 13% observed once, and the top ten hold 2.5% to 3%. The sequencing input was blood, either unsorted or a sorted T cell fraction (not recorded which). The genes are TRBV5-1 and TRBJ2-6; D call uncertain. The receptor comes from a female donor with ankylosing spondylitis or in good health (not recorded which). CDR3 bases: TGCGCCAGCAGCTTGGTGGACTCTGGGGCCAACGTCCTGACTTTC. It encodes CASSLVDSGANVLTF.